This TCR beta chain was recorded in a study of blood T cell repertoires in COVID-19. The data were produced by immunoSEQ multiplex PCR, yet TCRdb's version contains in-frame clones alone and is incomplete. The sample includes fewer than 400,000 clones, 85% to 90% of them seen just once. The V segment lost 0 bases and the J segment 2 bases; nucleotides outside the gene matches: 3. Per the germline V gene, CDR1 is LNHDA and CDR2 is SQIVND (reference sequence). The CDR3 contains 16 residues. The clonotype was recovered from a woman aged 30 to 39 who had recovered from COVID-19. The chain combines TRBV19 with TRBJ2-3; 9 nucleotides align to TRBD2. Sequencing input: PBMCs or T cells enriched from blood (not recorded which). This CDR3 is CASSIDLAGYTDTQYF. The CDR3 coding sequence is TGTGCCAGTAGTATAGATCTAGCGGGGTACACAGATACGCAGTATTTT.